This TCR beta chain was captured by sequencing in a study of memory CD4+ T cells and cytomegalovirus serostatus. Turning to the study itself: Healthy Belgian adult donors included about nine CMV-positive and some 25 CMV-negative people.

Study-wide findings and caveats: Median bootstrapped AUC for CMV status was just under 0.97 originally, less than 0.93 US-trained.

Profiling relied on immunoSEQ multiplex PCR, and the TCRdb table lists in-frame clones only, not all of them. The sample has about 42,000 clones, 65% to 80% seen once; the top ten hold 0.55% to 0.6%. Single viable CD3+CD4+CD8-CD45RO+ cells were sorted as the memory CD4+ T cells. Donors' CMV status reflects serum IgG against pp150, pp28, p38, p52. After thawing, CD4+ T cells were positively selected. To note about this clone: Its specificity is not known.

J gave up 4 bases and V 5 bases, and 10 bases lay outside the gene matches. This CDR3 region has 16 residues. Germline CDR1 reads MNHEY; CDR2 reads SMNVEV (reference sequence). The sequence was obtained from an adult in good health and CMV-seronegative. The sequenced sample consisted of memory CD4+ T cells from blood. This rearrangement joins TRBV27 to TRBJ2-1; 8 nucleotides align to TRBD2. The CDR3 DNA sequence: TGTGCCAGCAGTCCGGGACTAGTTTGGGGATACAATGAGCAGTTCTTC. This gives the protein CASSPGLVWGYNEQFF.